This TCR beta chain was identified during a study of shared clonotypes between healthy human individuals. About the study: There were three CD4 naive, three CD4 memory, two CD8 naive and one CD8 memory plates per donor.

Trimming at V came to 8 bases and at J to 2 bases, leaving 5 bases not matched to a gene. This CDR3 spans 13 amino acids. Germline CDR1 and CDR2: MNHEY and SMNVEV (reference sequence). This clone was detected once. The sample has other DNA sequences that encode this CDR3 too. Sequencing used immunoSEQ multiplex PCR; TCRdb keeps in-frame clones, though not all of them. The data hold some 2.4 million clones, with 93% observed a single time. Material for sequencing was naive CD4+ T cells from PBMCs. Subset given: CD45RA+ positively selected. The TCR comes from a man aged 18 to 29 in good health. Some clones in this sample may be carry-over from other donors' samples. This chain links TRBV27 with TRBJ2-7, with 8 bases lining up with TRBD1. CDR3: CASGRDRTYEQYF. The CDR3 DNA sequence: TGTGCCAGCGGCCGGGACAGGACCTACGAGCAGTACTTC.